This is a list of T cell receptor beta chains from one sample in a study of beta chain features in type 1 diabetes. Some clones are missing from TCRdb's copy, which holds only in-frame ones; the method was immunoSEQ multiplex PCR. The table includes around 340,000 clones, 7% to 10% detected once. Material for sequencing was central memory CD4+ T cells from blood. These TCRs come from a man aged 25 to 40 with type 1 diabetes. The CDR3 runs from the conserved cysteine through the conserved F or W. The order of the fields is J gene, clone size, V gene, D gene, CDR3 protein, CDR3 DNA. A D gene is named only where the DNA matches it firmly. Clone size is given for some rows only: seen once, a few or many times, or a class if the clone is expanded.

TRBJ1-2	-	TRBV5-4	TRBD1	CASSLDPTGAGGYTF	TGTGCCAGCAGCTTGGATCCGACAGGGGCGGGTGGCTACACCTTC
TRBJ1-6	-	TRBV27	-	CASSLLGNSPLHF	TGTGCCAGCAGTTTATTAGGAAATTCACCCCTCCACTTT
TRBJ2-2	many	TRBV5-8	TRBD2	CASSLSGTLLNTGELFF	TGTGCCAGCAGCTTGAGCGGGACCCTTTTAAACACCGGGGAGCTGTTTTTT
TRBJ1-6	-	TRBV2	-	CASSVQGSYNSPLHF	TGTGCCAGCAGCGTACAGGGATCCTATAATTCACCCCTCCACTTT
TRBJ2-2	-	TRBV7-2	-	CASSLQQNTGELFF	TGTGCCAGCAGCTTACAGCAGAACACCGGGGAGCTGTTTTTT
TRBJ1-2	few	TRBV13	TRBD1	CASSAYYRDRGGYTF	TGTGCCAGCAGCGCATACTACCGGGACAGGGGTGGCTACACCTTC
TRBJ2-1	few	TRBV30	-	CAWSATLTEQFF	TGTGCCTGGAGTGCTACTCTAACCGAGCAGTTCTTC
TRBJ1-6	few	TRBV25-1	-	CASSGRAFRSPLHF	TGTGCCAGCAGTGGTCGGGCGTTTCGTTCACCCCTCCACTTT
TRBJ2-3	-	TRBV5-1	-	CASSLAPEPTDTQYF	TGCGCCAGCAGCTTGGCTCCGGAACCCACAGATACGCAGTATTTT
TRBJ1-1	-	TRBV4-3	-	CASSQDGLNTEAFF	TGCGCCAGCAGCCAAGATGGGCTGAACACTGAAGCTTTCTTT
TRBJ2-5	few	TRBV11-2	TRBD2	CASSSSTSGGWETQYF	TGTGCCAGCAGCTCCTCGACTAGCGGGGGTTGGGAGACCCAGTACTTC
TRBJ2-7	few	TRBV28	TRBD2	CASSAPVGAGGREQYF	TGTGCCAGCAGTGCTCCGGTGGGAGCGGGGGGGCGGGAGCAGTACTTC
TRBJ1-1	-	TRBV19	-	CASSTAGDTEAFF	TGTGCCAGTAGTACGGCAGGGGACACTGAAGCTTTCTTT
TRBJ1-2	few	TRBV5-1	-	CASSRTTAGEGYTF	TGCGCCAGCAGCCGAACGACGGCAGGGGAGGGCTACACCTTC
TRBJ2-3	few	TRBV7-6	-	CASSLGTSTDTQYF	TGTGCCAGCAGCTTAGGGACTAGCACAGATACGCAGTATTTT
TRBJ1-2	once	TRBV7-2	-	CASSSPRGRLNYGYTF	TGTGCCAGCAGCTCACCAAGGGGACGACTCAACTATGGCTACACCTTC
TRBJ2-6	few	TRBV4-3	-	CASSQDFTYSGANVLTF	TGCGCCAGCAGCCAAGATTTCACGTACTCTGGGGCCAACGTCCTGACTTTC
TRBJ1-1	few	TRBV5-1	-	CASSFGDLTNTEAFF	TGCGCCAGCAGCTTCGGGGACTTAACAAACACTGAAGCTTTCTTT
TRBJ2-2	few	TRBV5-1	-	CASSLATDSLNTGELFF	TGCGCCAGCAGCTTGGCGACGGACTCCCTTAACACCGGGGAGCTGTTTTTT
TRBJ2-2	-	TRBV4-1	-	CASSRGDRSERPGELFF	TGCGCCAGCAGCCGCGGGGACCGGAGCGAACGACCCGGGGAGCTGTTTTTT